This T cell receptor beta chain is drawn from a study of cytotoxic CD8 clonotypes in ibrutinib-treated CLL. At the level of the study: Response sampling came at median approximately a year of treatment, ranging 6 to 36 months. General study findings and limits: The study found baseline clonality above age-matched healthy donors, tracking circulating CD8+ T-cell counts.

Germline V gene data show CDR1 as MNHEY and CDR2 as SMNVEV (reference sequence). Trimming pared 6 bases from V and 4 bases from J, leaving 18 bases between. The CDR3 sequence is 15 residues long. Sequencing used immunoSEQ multiplex PCR; TCRdb keeps in-frame clones, though not all of them. The table shows approximately 190,000 clones, with more than 65% occurring only once. About this clone: What it binds is unknown.

The clonotype was recovered from a human donor with chronic lymphocytic leukemia. The material sequenced was PBMCs, taken after 12 months of ibrutinib treatment. J is TRBJ1-2 and V is TRBV27; the D gene is possibly TRBD1 (5 bases). Here the CDR3 reads CASSSPGQGGYGYTF. The CDR3 DNA sequence: TGTGCCAGCAGCTCACCCGGGCAGGGCGGCTATGGCTACACCTTC.